Listed below are T cell receptor beta chains from one sample, sequenced in a study of CD8 T cells in Susac syndrome. Each CDR3 protein gets one entry after TCRdb re-called the immunoSEQ multiplex PCR reads with MiXCR. The sample lists 130,000 or so distinct CDR3 sequences, around 86% occurring once. The sequenced sample consisted of CD8+ T cells from PBMCs. The source is a human donor with multiple sclerosis. CDR3s include the opening cysteine and the closing phenylalanine or tryptophan. D genes are given only for firm matches.

V gene,D gene,CDR3 protein
TRBV4-1,-,CASSPERAAYEQYF
TRBV24-1,-,CATSSGTYGYTF
TRBV4-1,-,CASSHRIVPRRTRDFGYTF
TRBV6-6,TRBD1,CASRTGANSPLHF
TRBV27,-,CASKATGTYGYTF
TRBV5-1,TRBD1,CASSYTGGSAEAFF
TRBV3-1,-,CASTAGNEQFF
TRBV5-1,-,CASSTGRDTSYEQYF
TRBV12-3/TRBV12-4,TRBD1,CAILRTGGRKETQYF
TRBV28,TRBD1,CASSVRQGSVNIQYF
TRBV6-1,-,CASSEGSNEAFF
TRBV28,-,CASSRITEDTQYF
TRBV11-2,-,CASSLMKWAEAFF
TRBV24-1,-,CATSDSPSGYNEQFF
TRBV2,TRBD1,CASEPGQGYYNEQFF
TRBV29-1,-,CSVFLVPNSLQIGGYTF
TRBV11-2,-,CASTKKTVMAYSNQPQHF
TRBV27,TRBD1,CASSFDRGYEQYF
TRBV19,TRBD1,CASSEGAGPYEQYF
TRBV9,-,CASSEPGGGALTNYGYTF
TRBV3-1,-,CASSQSEVPEQFF
TRBV4-3,-,CASSQVVTDTQYF
TRBV3-1,TRBD2,CASSRTPRTRVTDTQYF
TRBV7-9,-,CASRLRDYSPLHF
TRBV20-1,-,CSASNVQVYGYTF
TRBV24-1,-,CATSDRWGVHYNEQFF
TRBV7-6,TRBD1,CASSLVPSTGVNTGELFF
TRBV10-3,TRBD2,CAISESFGGDYEQYF
TRBV12-3/TRBV12-4,TRBD1,CASSFLQGARGQETQYF
TRBV27,-,CASSLSLGQIYGYTF
TRBV7-9,-,CASSLSTGELFF
TRBV2,-,CATEEGVVDYGYTF
TRBV6-1,TRBD1,CASSPHDRGRERPQHF
TRBV25-1,TRBD2,CARSEGGRGSGTHSGANVLTF
TRBV14,TRBD2,CASSHTSGYNEQFF
TRBV29-1,-,CSVALSSREQFF
TRBV19,TRBD1,CASSISRRTGANYGYTF
TRBV20-1,TRBD2,CSARDLLAGVGDTQYF
TRBV20-1,TRBD2,CSARELAGASYEQYF
TRBV20-1,-,CSARAPLYNEQFF
TRBV5-1,TRBD1,CASSLGRTGDLYGYTF
TRBV7-9,-,CASSRDFNPGELFF
TRBV27,-,CASSYGHSYEQYF
TRBV5-1,-,CASSLFWGLGEKLFF
TRBV30,TRBD1,CAWSGDSETYEQYF
TRBV5-1,-,CASSLVGTQAFF
TRBV5-1,-,CASSLRGMDTEAFF
TRBV12-3/TRBV12-4,TRBD1,CASSLSGTGPETQYF
TRBV7-9,TRBD2,CASSLGDESGSRDEQFF
TRBV5-1,-,CASSLVGFSYEQYF
TRBV10-3,TRBD1,CAISERGQAGDTDTQYF
TRBV6-1,TRBD1,CASSPQGAPRNEQFF
TRBV12-3/TRBV12-4,-,CASSHPRQKSFTGGLFF
TRBV7-9,TRBD1,CASSSLTGWGMNTEAFF